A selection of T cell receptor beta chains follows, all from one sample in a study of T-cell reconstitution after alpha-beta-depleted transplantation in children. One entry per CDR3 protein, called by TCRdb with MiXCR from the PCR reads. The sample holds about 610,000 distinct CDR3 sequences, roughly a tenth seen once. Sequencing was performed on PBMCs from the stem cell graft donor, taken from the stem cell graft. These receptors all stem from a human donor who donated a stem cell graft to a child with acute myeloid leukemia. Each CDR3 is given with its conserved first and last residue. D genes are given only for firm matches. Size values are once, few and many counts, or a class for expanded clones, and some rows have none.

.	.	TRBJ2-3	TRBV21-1	TGTGCCAGCCGACCTTCTTTGGCGGGGGGTCCTTCTAGCACAGATACGCAGTATTTT	CASRPSLAGGPSSTDTQYF
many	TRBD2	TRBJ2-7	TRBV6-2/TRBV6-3	TGTGCCAGCAGTTATCGGGGTAGCGGGCGCGCCTCCTACGAGCAGTACTTC	CASSYRGSGRASYEQYF
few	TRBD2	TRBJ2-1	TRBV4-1	TGCGCCAGCAGCCAAGATAGAGTGGTGGGACTAAAGTACAATGAGCAGTTCTTC	CASSQDRVVGLKYNEQFF
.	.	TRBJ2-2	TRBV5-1	TGCGCCAGCAGCAGAATATTGGTGGGAACTAGTGACACCGGGGAGCTGTTTTTT	CASSRILVGTSDTGELFF
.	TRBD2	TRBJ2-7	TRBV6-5	TGTGCCAGCAGTTTCCCTGGGACTAGCGGGCGGGAGCAGTACTTC	CASSFPGTSGREQYF
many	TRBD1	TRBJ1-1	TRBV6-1	TGTGCCAGCAGTCAGGACAGGGGGCGGAACACTGAAGCTTTCTTT	CASSQDRGRNTEAFF
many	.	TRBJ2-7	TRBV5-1	TGCGCCAGCAGCTTGTTTGGTGATTACGAGCAGTACTTC	CASSLFGDYEQYF
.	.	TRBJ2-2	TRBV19	TGTGCCAGTAGTATAGGCGTGCGTCTGAACACCGGGGAGCTGTTTTTT	CASSIGVRLNTGELFF
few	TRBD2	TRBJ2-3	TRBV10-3	TGTGCCATCAGTGAGTCAACGGGGGGTACCACAGATACGCAGTATTTT	CAISESTGGTTDTQYF
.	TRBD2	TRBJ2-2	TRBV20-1	TGCAGTGCTGAGGGACTAGCGGGGAATCCGAACACCGGGGAGCTGTTTTTT	CSAEGLAGNPNTGELFF
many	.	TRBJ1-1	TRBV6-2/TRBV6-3	TGTGCCAGCAGTAGCCCCCTAGACCCGGAAATGACTGAAGCTTTCTTT	CASSSPLDPEMTEAFF
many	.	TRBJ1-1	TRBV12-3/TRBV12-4	TGTGCCAGCAGCCCTCTTAACACTGAAGCTTTCTTT	CASSPLNTEAFF
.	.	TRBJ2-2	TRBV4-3	TGCGCCAGCAGCCAAGATGTCGGGATTAACACCGGGGAGCTGTTTTTT	CASSQDVGINTGELFF
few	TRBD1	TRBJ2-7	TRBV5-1	TGCGCCAGCAGCTTGGATACAGGGGCTATTACCTACGAGCAGTACTTC	CASSLDTGAITYEQYF
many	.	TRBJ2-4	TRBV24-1	TGTGCCACCAGTGATCCAGGACAGATCAACATTCAGTACTTC	CATSDPGQINIQYF
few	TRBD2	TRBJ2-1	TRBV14	TGTGCCAGCAGCCAAGATGGACTAGCGGACTACAATGAGCAGTTCTTC	CASSQDGLADYNEQFF
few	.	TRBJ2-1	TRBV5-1	TGCGCCAGCAGCTTGGCTGTGCCCGGAAGGGGGGGTGAGCAGTTCTTC	CASSLAVPGRGGEQFF
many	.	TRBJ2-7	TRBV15	TGTGCCACCAGCTCCTCCCTGGACACCTACGAGCAGTACTTC	CATSSSLDTYEQYF
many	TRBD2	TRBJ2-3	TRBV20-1	TGCAGTGCTCCAAATACCGGGACTAGCGGGAGTCCCAGCACAGATACGCAGTATTTT	CSAPNTGTSGSPSTDTQYF
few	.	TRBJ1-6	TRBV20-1	TGCAGTGCTAGAGTAGGGGAAGAAATCTCACCCCTCCACTTT	CSARVGEEISPLHF
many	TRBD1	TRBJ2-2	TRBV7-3	TGTGCCAGCAGCTTAAATCGCGCAGGGGGCTACGGGGAGCTGTTTTTT	CASSLNRAGGYGELFF
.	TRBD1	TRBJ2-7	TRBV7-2	TGTGCCAGCAGCGCCGGACAGGGAGAGGGCTACGAGCAGTACTTC	CASSAGQGEGYEQYF
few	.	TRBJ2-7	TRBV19	TGTGCCAGTAGTATAGGCGGCTCAAAAGTTTCCTACGAGCAGTACTTC	CASSIGGSKVSYEQYF
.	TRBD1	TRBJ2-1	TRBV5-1	TGCGCCAGCAGCGCCGGACAGGGTAGCTACAATGAGCAGTGCTTC	CASSAGQGSYNEQCF
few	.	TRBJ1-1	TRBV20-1	TGCAGTGCTCCCAGAGCTAGGACAGCGAACACTGAAGCTTTCTTT	CSAPRARTANTEAFF
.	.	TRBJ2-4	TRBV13	TGTGCCAGCAGCCCCAGGGGATTCGGCATTCAGTACTTC	CASSPRGFGIQYF
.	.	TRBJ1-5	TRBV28	TGTGCCAGCAAGGAGACCAATCAGCCCCAGCATTTT	CASKETNQPQHF
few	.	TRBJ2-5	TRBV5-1	TGCGCCAGCAGCCTGGGAGGAACGGGAGAGGAGACCCAGTACTTC	CASSLGGTGEETQYF
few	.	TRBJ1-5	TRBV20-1	TGCAGTGCTACCAGACAGGATTATAGCAATCAGCCCCAGCATTTT	CSATRQDYSNQPQHF
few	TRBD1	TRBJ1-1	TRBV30	TGTGCCTGGAGGGCCCGGACAGGCCTGAACACTGAAGCTTTCTTT	CAWRARTGLNTEAFF
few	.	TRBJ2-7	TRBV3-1	TGTGCCAGCAGCCAGCTAAGACAGGTGGGGACCTACGAGCAGTACTTC	CASSQLRQVGTYEQYF
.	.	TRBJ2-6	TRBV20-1	TGCAGTGCTAGAGAATTCAGCTCTGGGGCCAACGTCCTGACTTTC	CSAREFSSGANVLTF
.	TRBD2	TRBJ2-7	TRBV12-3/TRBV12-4	TGTGCCAGCAGTGGACCCGGGACTAGCGGATGCGAGCAGTACTTC	CASSGPGTSGCEQYF
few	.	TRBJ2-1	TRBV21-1	TGTGCCAGCAGCACCGAACGTCTAGCGGGAGCGGACAATGAGCAGTTCTTC	CASSTERLAGADNEQFF
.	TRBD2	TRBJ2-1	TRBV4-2	TGTGCCAGCAGCCAAGTCCCGCGACTAGCGCACCGACAGTTCCAGTTCTTC	CASSQVPRLAHRQFQFF
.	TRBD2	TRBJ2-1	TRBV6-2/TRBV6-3	TGTGCCAGCAGTTTCGGAATCGGACTAGCGGGAGCCAATGAGCAGTTCTTC	CASSFGIGLAGANEQFF
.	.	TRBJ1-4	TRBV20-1	TGCAGTGCCCTTGGGGGGGCGGCTAATGAAAAACTGTTTTTT	CSALGGAANEKLFF
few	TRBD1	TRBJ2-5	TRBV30	TGTGCCTGGAGTAGGGGGGACAGGGCTAACCAGTACTTC	CAWSRGDRANQYF
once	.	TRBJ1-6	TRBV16	TGTGCCAGCAGCGGTCTTCACTTGGGGTCCTATAATTCACCCCTCCACTTT	CASSGLHLGSYNSPLHF
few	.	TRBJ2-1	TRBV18	TGTGCCAGCTCACCCATAGGGGGGAGCTCCTACAATGAGCAGTTCTTC	CASSPIGGSSYNEQFF